A single sample is the source of the 15 T cell receptor beta chains below, sequenced in a study of blood T cell repertoires in COVID-19. Data came from immunoSEQ multiplex PCR; TCRdb stores just in-frame clones and leaves some out. The data contain about 380,000 clones, 85% of them singletons. Material for sequencing was peripheral blood. The source is a young woman with acute or convalescent COVID-19.

This clone has just one count. The chain joins TRBV7-9 to TRBJ2-3; no definite D call. In germline, CDR1 is SEHNR, CDR2 FQNEAQ (reference sequence). Between the trimmed V and J ends, which lost 5 bases and 4 bases, there was a span of 10 bases. This CDR3 is built from 13 residues. The CDR3, as DNA: TGTGCCAGCAGCCTTGACTCGGCAGATACGCAGTATTTT. It specifies CASSLDSADTQYF.

The chain couples TRBV7-9 to TRBJ2-7; D call uncertain. Trimming removed 2 bases from V and 3 bases from J, with 14 bases in between. Germline loops: CDR1 SEHNR, CDR2 FQNEAQ (reference sequence). This CDR3 has 15 amino acids. The CDR3 sequence is CASSLSLTPFYEQYF. The CDR3 coding sequence is TGTGCCAGCAGCTTATCGTTAACACCTTTCTACGAGCAGTACTTC. Full variable domain (outside the CDR3, taken from reference TRBV7-9 and TRBJ2-7): DTGVSQNPRHKITKRGQNVTFRCDPISEHNRLYWYRQTLGQGPEFLTYFQNEAQLEKSRLLSDRFSAERPKGSFSTLEIQRTEQGDSAMYLCASSLSLTPFYEQYFGPGTRLTVT.

This chain joins TRBV4-1 and TRBJ2-7; tentatively, D is TRBD2 (6 bases). The V gene lost 4 bases and the J gene lost 7 bases, with 23 bases spanning the gap. The CDR3 spans 16 residues. Germline CDR1 and CDR2: MGHRA and YSYEKL. CDR3 DNA: TGCGCCAGCAGCCTCACGTTCTTAGCGGCCGGGGGAGAGCAGTACTTC. Protein: CASSLTFLAAGGEQYF.

The chain recombines TRBV3-1 (or the pseudogene TRBV3-2) with TRBJ1-3, with 7 bases identical to TRBD1. The CDR3 has 14 residues. Trimming cost V 4 bases and J 7 bases; bases outside gene matches: 7. Germline V gene sequence: CDR1 LGHDT, CDR2 YNNKEL (reference sequence). CDR3 sequence reads: CASSLQGEKNTIYF. In nucleotides, the CDR3 is TGTGCCAGCAGCCTGCAGGGGGAAAAGAACACCATATATTTT.

V and J are TRBV5-1 and TRBJ1-6; weak D call: TRBD1 (5 bases). The CDR3 is 15 amino acids. Germline CDR1 and CDR2: SGHRS and YFSETQ. V was trimmed by 4 bases and J by 7 bases, leaving 15 bases between them. Here the CDR3 DNA reads TGCGCCAGCAGCGTCCGGGACTTAAAAAATTCACCCCTCCACTTT. The encoded protein is CASSVRDLKNSPLHF. Complete variable domain (other parts from reference TRBV5-1 and TRBJ1-6): KAGVTQTPRYLIKTRGQQVTLSCSPISGHRSVSWYQQTPGQGLQFLFEYFSETQRNKGNFPGRFSGRQFSNSRSEMNVSTLELGDSALYLCASSVRDLKNSPLHFGNGTRLTVT.

The sample holds one count of this clone. This chain connects TRBV28 to TRBJ2-7, with D tentatively TRBD2 (7 bases). The germline V gene encodes CDR1 MDHEN and CDR2 SYDVKM. Trimming removed 6 bases at V and 6 bases at J, with 15 bases between. This CDR3 contains 13 residues. Here the CDR3 DNA reads TGTGCCAGCAGCCCCTCGGGGGGCAGCGAGCAGTACTTC. Translating it yields CASSPSGGSEQYF.

The chain links TRBV18 to TRBJ1-2, with a weak D call TRBD1 (6 bases). This CDR3 has 14 residues. Germline V gives CDR1 KGHSH, CDR2 LQKENI. Deletions cut 3 bases from V and 0 bases from J, with 8 bases between. DNA of the CDR3: TGTGCCAGCTCACCGACAGGTACTAACTATGGCTACACCTTC. This gives the protein CASSPTGTNYGYTF.

V is TRBV10-1 and J is TRBJ2-7, with 8 bases matching TRBD2. The CDR3 length is 15 residues. The germline V gene encodes CDR1 WNHNN and CDR2 SYGVQD (reference sequence). J lost 5 bases, V lost 1 base, and 7 bases had no gene match. The CDR3 DNA follows: TGCGCCAGCAGTGAGTTGGCGGGAGGTACCCACGAGCAGTACTTC. Translating gives CASSELAGGTHEQYF.

The chain has TRBV5-4 and TRBJ1-2; tentative D call: TRBD1 (6 bases). In germline, CDR1 is SGHNT, CDR2 YYREEE (reference sequence). Trimming pared 0 bases from V and 4 bases from J, leaving 7 bases between. The CDR3 extends over 13 amino acids. This CDR3 is CASSLDRVYGYTF. CDR3 sequence (DNA): TGTGCCAGCAGCTTGGACAGGGTCTATGGCTACACCTTC.

This sequence joins TRBV7-6 and TRBJ2-1; 9 bases map to TRBD1. The ends lost 0 bases at V and 9 bases at J; junction bases unmatched: 6. The CDR3 totals 15 residues. Germline loops: CDR1 SGHVS, CDR2 FNYEAQ. Written as DNA, the CDR3 is TGTGCCAGCAGCTTAGCAGGGGACAGGGAGTTTGAGCAGTTCTTC. Protein: CASSLAGDREFEQFF.

This chain uses TRBV9 with TRBJ2-1; 10 bases agree with TRBD2. The CDR3 sequence is 16 residues long. Germline V gene sequence: CDR1 SGDLS, CDR2 YYNGEE. Trimming removed 1 base from V and 3 bases from J; junction bases left unmatched: 4. CDR3 amino acids: CASSVRASGSYNEQFF. The CDR3 DNA follows: TGTGCCAGCAGCGTAAGGGCTAGCGGGAGCTACAATGAGCAGTTCTTC.

This chain uses TRBV2 with TRBJ1-1; perhaps TRBD1 as D (6 bases). In germline, CDR1 is SNHLY, CDR2 FYNNEI. This CDR3 contains 12 residues. Trimming took off 7 bases at V and 5 bases at J, with 11 bases between the two ends. CDR3 loop: CASTLDRTEAFF. DNA for the CDR3: TGTGCCAGCACCCTGGACAGAACTGAAGCTTTCTTT.

This chain joins TRBV11-2 and TRBJ1-3; 7 positions match TRBD1. CDR1 and CDR2 from the germline V gene are SGHAT and FQNNGV. The CDR3 has 15 residues. J was trimmed by 9 bases and V by 1 base; bases with no gene match: 9. CDR3 in amino acids: CASSLAWDRPITIYF. CDR3 coding DNA: TGTGCCAGCAGCTTAGCTTGGGACAGACCTATCACCATATATTTT.

This clone was found once. The chain couples TRBV6-5 to TRBJ1-2; 7 nucleotides align to TRBD1. The CDR3 has 14 residues. V lost 6 bases, J lost 4 bases, and 8 bases stayed unmatched. Germline CDR1 reads MNHEY; CDR2 reads SVGAGI. The CDR3 protein is CASSPLWDSYGYTF. CDR3 bases: TGTGCCAGCAGCCCATTATGGGACAGCTATGGCTACACCTTC.

The chain carries TRBV9 and TRBJ1-5; weak D call: TRBD1 (5 bases). This CDR3 spans 13 amino acids. CDR1 and CDR2 (germline): SGDLS, YYNGEE. Trimming pared 2 bases from V and 6 bases from J, leaving 9 bases between. CDR3 loop: CASSVGTGQPQHF. CDR3 nucleotides: TGTGCCAGCAGCGTTGGTACAGGTCAGCCCCAGCATTTT. The full variable domain, with the rest looked up from reference TRBV9 and TRBJ1-5, is DSGVTQTPKHLITATGQRVTLRCSPRSGDLSVYWYQQSLDQGLQFLIQYYNGEERAKGNILERFSAQQFPDLHSELNLSSLELGDSALYFCASSVGTGQPQHFGDGTRLSIL.